This T cell receptor beta chain is drawn from a study of neoadjuvant anti-PD-1 for oral cavity cancer. Across the whole study: Patients without progression got a fourth dose around day 43. Study conclusions and caveats: With three patients per group, TCR findings need larger cohorts.

Points on this clone: What it recognizes is unknown.

These oral cavity squamous cell carcinomas were HPV-negative and locally advanced. PBMC libraries mostly used 400 to 550 ng of input genomic DNA, with six replicates per sample. Profiling relied on immunoSEQ multiplex PCR, and the TCRdb table lists in-frame clones only, not all of them. Among approximately 32,000 clones listed, approximately 87% were seen once. The sequenced sample was PBMCs, obtained before nivolumab (anti-PD-1) treatment. This TCR came from a person aged 35 to 85 with oral cavity squamous cell carcinoma.

The CDR3 DNA follows: TGCAGCGCTTCTTACGGGACAGGGGAGGGAGAGACCCAGTACTTC. Translating gives CSASYGTGEGETQYF. The chain joins TRBV29-1 to TRBJ2-5; 10 bases match TRBD1. Germline V CDR1 and CDR2: SQVTM, ANQGSEA. V lost 7 bases, J lost 4 bases, and 12 bases stayed unmatched. The CDR3 covers 15 residues.